These T cell receptor beta chains were read from a single sample in a study of neurological immune-mediated disorders. TCRdb used MiXCR to reprocess the 5' RACE reads, holding one entry per CDR3 protein. The profile covers around 46,000 distinct CDR3 sequences, with 4.5% appearing a single time and about 6% taken by the ten largest. Sequencing input: PBMCs. These receptors were taken from a woman aged 55-70 years with multiple sclerosis. Both conserved end residues are part of each CDR3. The D gene is left open where the match is weak. Clone size is stated in some rows and not others, as once, few, many or a class when expanded.

J | size | D | V | DNA | CDR3
TRBJ1-4 | NA | NA | TRBV12-3/TRBV12-4 | TGTGCCAGCAGTAGAACAGCTCTCACTAATGAAAAACTGTTTTTT | CASSRTALTNEKLFF
TRBJ2-1 | NA | TRBD2 | TRBV20-1 | TGCAGTGCTAGAGGGGCGAGACTAGCGGGCACTGTCTCCTACAATGAGCAGTTCTTC | CSARGARLAGTVSYNEQFF
TRBJ2-3 | NA | TRBD2 | TRBV5-1 | TGCGCCAGCAGCTTAAGCGGGGACGTGTCTAGCACAGATACGCAGTATTTT | CASSLSGDVSSTDTQYF
TRBJ2-2 | NA | NA | TRBV10-3 | TGTGCCATCAGTGCGGAGACAGCGAACACCGGGGAGCTGTTTTTT | CAISAETANTGELFF
TRBJ2-3 | NA | TRBD2 | TRBV20-1 | TGCAGTGCTAGAGACCTAGCGGGAGTTTCAGATACGCAGTATTTT | CSARDLAGVSDTQYF
TRBJ2-7 | many | TRBD1 | TRBV29-1 | TGCAGCGTTGAACCGACAGGGGGCCTCGAGCAGTACTTC | CSVEPTGGLEQYF
TRBJ2-3 | many | TRBD1 | TRBV28 | TGTGCCAGCAGTTTTGCCGGACAGGGAACAGATACGCAGTATTTT | CASSFAGQGTDTQYF
TRBJ1-2 | many | NA | TRBV7-3 | TGTGCCAGCAGCTTAACGACCGGGGGCCATTATGGCTACACCTTC | CASSLTTGGHYGYTF
TRBJ1-4 | many | NA | TRBV3-1 | TGTGCCAGCAGCCAAGAACCCCAGGGGAATGAAAAACTGTTTTTT | CASSQEPQGNEKLFF
TRBJ1-6 | few | NA | TRBV7-2 | TGTGCCAGCAGCTTGGGAGCGAATTCACCCCTCAACTTT | CASSLGANSPLNF
TRBJ2-4 | NA | NA | TRBV5-6 | TGTGCCAGCAGCTTAGGGGGGCAGGGGCACATTCAGTACTTC | CASSLGGQGHIQYF
TRBJ1-5 | few | NA | TRBV4-2 | TGTGCCAGCAGCCAAGATCTGAGAGGGGGTGAACAGCCCCAGCATTTT | CASSQDLRGGEQPQHF
TRBJ2-5 | many | NA | TRBV3-1 | TGTGCCAGCAGCCAAGAGGTGGGCGGCCAAGAGACCCAGTACTTC | CASSQEVGGQETQYF
TRBJ2-5 | many | TRBD2 | TRBV4-2 | TGTGCCAGCAGCCAAGGGACTAGTGGGCTGGAAGAGACCCAGTACTTC | CASSQGTSGLEETQYF
TRBJ2-3 | many | NA | TRBV20-1 | TGCAGTGCTAGTGTCGATCTCGGGAGCACAGATACGCAGTATTTT | CSASVDLGSTDTQYF
TRBJ1-5 | many | NA | TRBV27 | TGTGCCAGCAGTTTAATTGGGGAGCCCCAGCATTTT | CASSLIGEPQHF
TRBJ2-1 | many | TRBD2 | TRBV9 | TGTGCCAGCAGCGTAGATGTGGCGGGAGCCCCTTTCTTC | CASSVDVAGAPFF
TRBJ2-7 | NA | TRBD2 | TRBV18 | TGTGCCAGCTCACTAGCGGGTGAGACCTCCTACGAGCAGTACTTC | CASSLAGETSYEQYF
TRBJ1-5 | NA | NA | TRBV10-1 | TGCGCCAGCAGCACTCGGCCCCATTTATCACGTAGCAATCAGCCCCAGCATTTT | CASSTRPHLSRSNQPQHF
TRBJ2-7 | many | NA | TRBV30 | TGTGCCTGGGTACGGGGCTCCTACGAGCAGTACTTC | CAWVRGSYEQYF
TRBJ1-6 | many | NA | TRBV6-2/TRBV6-3 | TGTGCCAGCAGTTACGGGGGAGATTCACCCCTCCACTTT | CASSYGGDSPLHF
TRBJ2-1 | many | NA | TRBV5-1 | TGCGCCAGCAGCCTGGGACTCGCCAATGAGCAGTTCTTC | CASSLGLANEQFF
TRBJ2-5 | many | TRBD2 | TRBV20-1 | TGCAGTGCTGATACTAGCGGGAGGGAAGAGACCCAGTACTTC | CSADTSGREETQYF
TRBJ2-7 | many | NA | TRBV5-5 | TGTGCCAGCAACCCTGAAGGGGACTCTCTTTACGAGCAGTACTTC | CASNPEGDSLYEQYF
TRBJ1-1 | many | NA | TRBV30 | TGTGCCTGGGCTCCGGTTGGGGTCGGTGAAGCTTTCTTT | CAWAPVGVGEAFF
TRBJ2-3 | NA | NA | TRBV7-2 | TGTGCCAGCAGCTCCAGGGGAAGGACAGATACGCAGTATTTT | CASSSRGRTDTQYF
TRBJ2-3 | NA | NA | TRBV20-1 | TGCAGTGCTAGACCGCGGGGTTTCGCAGATACGCAGTATTTT | CSARPRGFADTQYF
TRBJ2-1 | few | TRBD1 | TRBV5-1 | TGCGCCAGCAGCTCGGGACAGGGGGTGGGCAATGAGCAGTTCTTC | CASSSGQGVGNEQFF
TRBJ2-1 | NA | NA | TRBV2 | TGTGCCAGCAGGGTTGACAGTTATGGTTTCAATGAGCAGTTCTTC | CASRVDSYGFNEQFF
TRBJ2-1 | NA | NA | TRBV9 | TGTGCCAGCAGCGTAGGCAGAACTTGGATCACCAATGAGCAGTTCTTC | CASSVGRTWITNEQFF
TRBJ2-3 | few | NA | TRBV5-1 | TGCGCCAGCAGCTTGGGGCCGGGGTCAGATACGCAGTATTTT | CASSLGPGSDTQYF
TRBJ2-1 | NA | TRBD2 | TRBV6-5 | TGTGCCAGCAGTTACGGGACTAGCGGGAAGACCTACAATGAGCAGTTCTTC | CASSYGTSGKTYNEQFF
TRBJ1-2 | many | TRBD1 | TRBV20-1 | TGCAGTGCGACGGGACAGCAATACTATGGCTACACCTTC | CSATGQQYYGYTF